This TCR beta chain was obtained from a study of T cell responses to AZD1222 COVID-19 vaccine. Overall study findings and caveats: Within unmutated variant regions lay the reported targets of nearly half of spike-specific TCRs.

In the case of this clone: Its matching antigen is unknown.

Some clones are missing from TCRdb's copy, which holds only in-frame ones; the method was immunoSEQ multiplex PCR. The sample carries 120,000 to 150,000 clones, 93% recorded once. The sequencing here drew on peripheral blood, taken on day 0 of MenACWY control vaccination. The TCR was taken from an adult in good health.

CDR3 protein: CASSGAYEQYF. CDR3 nucleotide sequence: TGTGCCAGCAGCGGAGCCTACGAGCAGTACTTC. The chain is built from TRBV7-6 and TRBJ2-7; the D is unclear. From germline, CDR1 is SGHVS and CDR2 FNYEAQ. Trimming cost V 5 bases and J 2 bases, with 4 bases left between them. CDR3 length: 11 residues.